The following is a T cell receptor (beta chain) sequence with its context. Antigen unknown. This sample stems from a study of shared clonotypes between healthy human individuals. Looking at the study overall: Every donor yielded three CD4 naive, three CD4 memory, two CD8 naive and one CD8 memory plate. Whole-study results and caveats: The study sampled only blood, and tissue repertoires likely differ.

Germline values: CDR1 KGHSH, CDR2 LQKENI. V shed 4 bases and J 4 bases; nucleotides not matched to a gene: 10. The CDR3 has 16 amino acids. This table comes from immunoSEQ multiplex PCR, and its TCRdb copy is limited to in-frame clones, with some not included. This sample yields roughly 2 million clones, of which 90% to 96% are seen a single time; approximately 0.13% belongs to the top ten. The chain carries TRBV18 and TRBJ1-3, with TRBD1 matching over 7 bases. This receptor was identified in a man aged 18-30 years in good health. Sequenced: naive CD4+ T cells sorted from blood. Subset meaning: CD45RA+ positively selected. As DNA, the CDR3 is TGTGCCAGCTCACTATTTGACAGGGCTGGAGGAAACACCATATATTTT. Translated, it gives CASSLFDRAGGNTIYF.